The T cell receptor beta chain described here comes from a study of blood T cell repertoires in COVID-19. Study context: From T cells, B-cell-depleted T cells, or PBMCs came the material, which was cDNA or gDNA.

The germline gives CDR1 ENHRY, CDR2 SYGVKD. V was trimmed by 2 bases and J by 4 bases, leaving 8 bases between them. CDR3 length: 13 residues. As handled by the study authors: Estimation of nucleated cell counts was performed using reference gene primer amplification. Some clones are missing from TCRdb's copy, which holds only in-frame ones; the method was immunoSEQ multiplex PCR. V, J and clone size are those of that table, while D and trimming were read from the DNA. The top ten clones hold roughly 7.6% of a sample with some 190,000 clones, about 84% of them seen once. The V and J genes are TRBV10-3 and TRBJ1-1, with no clear D. The source is a woman older than 75 with COVID-19, enrolled during active disease. The sample taken for sequencing was peripheral blood. CDR3: CAISEREGTEAFF. CDR3 coding DNA: TGTGCCATCAGTGAGAGGGAGGGCACTGAAGCTTTCTTT.